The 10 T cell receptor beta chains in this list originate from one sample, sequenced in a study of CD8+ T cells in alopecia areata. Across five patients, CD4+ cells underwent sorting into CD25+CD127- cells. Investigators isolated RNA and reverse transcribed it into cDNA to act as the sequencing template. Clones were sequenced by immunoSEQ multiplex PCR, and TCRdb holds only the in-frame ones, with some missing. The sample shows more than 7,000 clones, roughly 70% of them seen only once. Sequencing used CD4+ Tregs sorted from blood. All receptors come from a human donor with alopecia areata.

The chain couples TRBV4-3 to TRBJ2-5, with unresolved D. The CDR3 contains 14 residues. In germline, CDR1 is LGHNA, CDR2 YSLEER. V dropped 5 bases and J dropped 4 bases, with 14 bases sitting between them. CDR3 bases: TGCGCCAGCAGCACCTATAGGGTGGGAGAGACCCAGTACTTC. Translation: CASSTYRVGETQYF.

The CDR3 DNA reads as TGTGCCATCAGTGAGTCAAAACAGGGCCAGCCCCAGCATTTT. Protein: CAISESKQGQPQHF. The chain couples TRBV10-3 to TRBJ1-5; D is perhaps TRBD1 (6 bases). Germline V gene lookup returns CDR1 ENHRY and CDR2 SYGVKD. Trimming pared 0 bases from V and 7 bases from J, leaving 10 bases between. The CDR3 runs 14 residues.

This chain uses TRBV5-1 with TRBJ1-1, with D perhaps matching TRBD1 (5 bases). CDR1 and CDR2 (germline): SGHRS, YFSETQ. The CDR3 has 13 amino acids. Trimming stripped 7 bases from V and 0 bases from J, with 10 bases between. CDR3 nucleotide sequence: TGCGCCAGCGGGGACGGGATGAACACTGAAGCTTTCTTT. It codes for CASGDGMNTEAFF.

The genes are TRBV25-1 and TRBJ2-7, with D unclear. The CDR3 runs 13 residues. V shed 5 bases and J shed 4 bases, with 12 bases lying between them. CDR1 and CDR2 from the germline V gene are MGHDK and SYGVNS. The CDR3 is CASSPPVGYEQYF. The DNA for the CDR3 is TGTGCCAGCAGTCCCCCGGTGGGGTACGAGCAGTACTTC.

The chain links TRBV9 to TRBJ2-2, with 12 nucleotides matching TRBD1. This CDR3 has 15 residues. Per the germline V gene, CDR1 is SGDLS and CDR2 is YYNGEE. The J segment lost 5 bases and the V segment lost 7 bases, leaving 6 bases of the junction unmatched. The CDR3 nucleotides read TGTGCCAGCCAACGGGACAGGGGGCGGACCGGGGAGCTGTTTTTT. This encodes CASQRDRGRTGELFF.

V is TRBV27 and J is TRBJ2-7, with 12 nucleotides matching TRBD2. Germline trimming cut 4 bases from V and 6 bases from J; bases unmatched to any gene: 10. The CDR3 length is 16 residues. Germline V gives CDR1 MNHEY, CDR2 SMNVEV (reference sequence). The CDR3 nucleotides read TGTGCCAGCAGTTGGGGACCTAGCGGGAGGGGGTGCGAGCAGTACTTC. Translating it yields CASSWGPSGRGCEQYF.

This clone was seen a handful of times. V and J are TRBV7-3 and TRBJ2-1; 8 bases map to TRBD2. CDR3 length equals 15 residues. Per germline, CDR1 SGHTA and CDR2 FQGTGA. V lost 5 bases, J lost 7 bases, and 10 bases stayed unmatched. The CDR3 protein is CASSVRERGWNEQFF. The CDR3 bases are TGTGCCAGCAGCGTCAGGGAGCGGGGGTGGAATGAGCAGTTCTTC. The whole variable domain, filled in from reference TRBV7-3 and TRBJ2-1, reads GAGVSQTPSNKVTEKGKYVELRCDPISGHTALYWYRQSLGQGPEFLIYFQGTGAADDSGLPNDRFFAVRPEGSVSTLKIQRTERGDSAVYLCASSVRERGWNEQFFGPGTRLTVL.

For the CDR3, the DNA is TGCGCCAGCAGTGTTAGGGGCGCGGGCTATGGCTACACCTTC. Protein product: CASSVRGAGYGYTF. This chain joins TRBV10-2 and TRBJ1-2; D may be TRBD1 (5 bases). Trimming pared 4 bases from V and 4 bases from J, leaving 13 bases between. The CDR3 consists of 14 residues. Germline CDR1 WSHSY, CDR2 SAAADI.

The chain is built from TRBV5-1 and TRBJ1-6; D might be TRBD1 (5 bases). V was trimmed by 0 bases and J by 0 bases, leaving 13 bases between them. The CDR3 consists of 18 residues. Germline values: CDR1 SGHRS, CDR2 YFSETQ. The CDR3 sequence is CASSLEAGLSSYNSPLHF. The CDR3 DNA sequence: TGCGCCAGCAGCTTGGAGGCAGGGCTGAGCTCCTATAATTCACCCCTCCACTTT.

Here the CDR3 DNA reads TGTGCCATCAGTGCTAGCGGGGTCACAGATACGCAGTATTTT. It encodes CAISASGVTDTQYF. This chain links TRBV10-3 with TRBJ2-3, with 9 positions matching TRBD2. The CDR3 runs 14 residues. CDR1 and CDR2 (germline): ENHRY, SYGVKD. The ends lost 4 bases at V and 2 bases at J; junction bases unmatched: 1.